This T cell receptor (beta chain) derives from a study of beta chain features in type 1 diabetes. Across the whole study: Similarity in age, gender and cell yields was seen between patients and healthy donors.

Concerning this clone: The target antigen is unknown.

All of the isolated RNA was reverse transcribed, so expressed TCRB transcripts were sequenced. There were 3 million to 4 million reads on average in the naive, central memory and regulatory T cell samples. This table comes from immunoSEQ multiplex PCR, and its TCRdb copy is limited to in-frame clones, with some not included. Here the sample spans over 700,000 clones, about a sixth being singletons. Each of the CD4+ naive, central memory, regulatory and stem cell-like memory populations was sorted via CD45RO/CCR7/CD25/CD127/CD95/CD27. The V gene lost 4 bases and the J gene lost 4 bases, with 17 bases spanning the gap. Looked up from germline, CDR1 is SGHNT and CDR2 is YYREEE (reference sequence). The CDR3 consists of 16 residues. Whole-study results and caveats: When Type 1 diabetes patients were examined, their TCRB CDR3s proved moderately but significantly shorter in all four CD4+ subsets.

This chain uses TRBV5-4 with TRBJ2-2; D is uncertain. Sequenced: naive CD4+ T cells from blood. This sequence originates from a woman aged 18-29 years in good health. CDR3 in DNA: TGTGCCAGCAGCCATGTGGTGCAGCCGGGCACCGGGGAGCTGTTTTTT. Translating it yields CASSHVVQPGTGELFF.